Listed below are T cell receptor beta chains from one sample, sequenced in a study of early T cells in non-severe SARS-CoV-2 infection. TCRdb re-called the 5' RACE reads with MiXCR, one entry per CDR3 protein. In the table there are some 77,000 distinct CDR3 sequences, about 9.6% of which are singletons. Sequencing was performed on whole blood. The receptors shown here come from an adult who was a healthcare worker with PCR-confirmed SARS-CoV-2 infection or an uninfected control (not recorded which). Both conserved end residues are part of each CDR3. Fields, in order: J gene, V gene, clone size, D gene, CDR3 DNA, CDR3 protein. The D gene is left open where the match is weak. Expanded clones get a size class; other rows say once, few or many, or leave the size out.

>TRBJ1-1|TRBV3-1|-|-
TGTGCCAGCAGCCAACAGGGGAACACTGAAGCTTTCTTT
CASSQQGNTEAFF
>TRBJ2-3|TRBV6-2/TRBV6-3|few|-
TGTGCCAGCAGTCCTGACTACGCCAGCACAGATACGCAGTATTTT
CASSPDYASTDTQYF
>TRBJ1-4|TRBV2|-|-
TGTGCCAGCACCCCGACTGAAAAACTGTTTTTT
CASTPTEKLFF
>TRBJ1-2|TRBV7-2|-|-
TGTGCCAGCAGTCTTGCTCCACAGCTTAACTATGGCTACACCTTC
CASSLAPQLNYGYTF
>TRBJ2-2|TRBV28|-|-
TGTGCCAGCAAGGACCGGAGGGTCACCGGGGAGCTGTTTTTT
CASKDRRVTGELFF
>TRBJ2-3|TRBV9|many|-
TGTGCCAGCAGCCCCCCGAGTTTAGATACGCAGTATTTT
CASSPPSLDTQYF
>TRBJ2-1|TRBV28|-|TRBD2
TGTGCCAGCCAAGGGACTAGCAGGGAACACAATGAGCAGTTCTTC
CASQGTSREHNEQFF
>TRBJ2-3|TRBV11-2|many|-
TGTGCCAGCAGCTTAGACATGACAGATACGCAGTATTTT
CASSLDMTDTQYF
>TRBJ2-3|TRBV6-2/TRBV6-3|many|TRBD2
TGTGCCAGCAGTCGTGCGTGGCGGGAGACAGATACGCAGTATTTT
CASSRAWRETDTQYF
>TRBJ1-3|TRBV10-3|many|-
TGTGCCATCAGGGACAGCTCTGGAAACACCATATATTTT
CAIRDSSGNTIYF
>TRBJ2-5|TRBV4-1|many|-
TGCGCCAGCAGCCACCTTACCCTGACAGGCTACCAAGAGACCCAGTACTTC
CASSHLTLTGYQETQYF
>TRBJ2-5|TRBV12-3/TRBV12-4|many|TRBD2
TGTGCCAGCAGTTTTTTAGCGGGAGCGGGGCAAGAGACCCAGTACTTC
CASSFLAGAGQETQYF
>TRBJ2-5|TRBV5-1|-|-
TGCGCCAGCAGCTTGTTTCGGGCGGAAGAGACCCAGTACTTC
CASSLFRAEETQYF
>TRBJ2-3|TRBV27|few|TRBD1
TGTGCCAGCAGGGGACAGGGGCGGCCTAGCGGATACGGCACAGATACGCAGTATTTT
CASRGQGRPSGYGTDTQYF
>TRBJ1-3|TRBV12-3/TRBV12-4|-|-
TGTGCCAGCAACGCAGGGTCTGGAAACACCATATATTTT
CASNAGSGNTIYF
>TRBJ2-1|TRBV12-3/TRBV12-4|many|-
TGTGCCAGCATCGATCAGACAGGAGTCTACAATGAGCAGTTCTTC
CASIDQTGVYNEQFF
>TRBJ2-7|TRBV20-1|-|TRBD2
TGCAGTGCTACCCTAGCGGAACTTAACTACGAGCAGTACTTC
CSATLAELNYEQYF
>TRBJ2-5|TRBV20-1|many|TRBD2
TGCAGTGCTCGAAGTGCTAGCGGGAGGGTTGAGACCCAGTACTTC
CSARSASGRVETQYF
>TRBJ2-1|TRBV7-2|few|-
TGTGCCAGCAGCTCTTCTGTCGGTGTTCCCTACAATGAGCAGTTCTTC
CASSSSVGVPYNEQFF
>TRBJ2-1|TRBV5-4|few|-
TGTGCCAGCAGCCAGGTCGAGTGGGTAGAACAGTTCTTC
CASSQVEWVEQFF
>TRBJ1-5|TRBV6-5|few|-
TGTGCCAGCAGTTACCGGGGGCCCGGGTGGCCCCAGCATTTT
CASSYRGPGWPQHF
>TRBJ2-7|TRBV9|many|TRBD2
TGTGCCAGCCTCTATAAACCGGGACTAATCTACGAGCAGTACTTC
CASLYKPGLIYEQYF
>TRBJ1-2|TRBV20-1|many|-
TGCAGTGCCACCTTAACCTTTAACTATGGCTACACCTTC
CSATLTFNYGYTF
>TRBJ2-1|TRBV11-2|-|TRBD2
TGTGCCAGCAGCCCAAGGACTAGTAATACCAAGCAGTTCTTC
CASSPRTSNTKQFF
>TRBJ2-5|TRBV4-1|-|TRBD1
TGCGCCAGCAGCCAAGATAAATTCGGGGGACAGGGGAGAGGAGAGACCCAGTACTTC
CASSQDKFGGQGRGETQYF
>TRBJ2-7|TRBV20-1|-|-
TGCAGTGCCGGAGGGACGGAGTCCTACGAGCAGTACTTC
CSAGGTESYEQYF
>TRBJ2-3|TRBV27|many|-
TGTGCCAGCAGCTCCTTCCGGGATACGCAGTATTTT
CASSSFRDTQYF
>TRBJ1-1|TRBV3-1|many|-
TGTGCCAGCAGCCAATGGGGGCGCGGGAAAGCTTTCTTT
CASSQWGRGKAFF
>TRBJ2-7|TRBV11-2|few|TRBD2
TGTGCCAGCAGCACCGGGACTAGCGGGAGCACCTACGAGCAGTACTTC
CASSTGTSGSTYEQYF
>TRBJ2-5|TRBV20-1|-|-
TGCAGTGCTATTATCTTGACCCAGTACTTC
CSAIILTQYF
>TRBJ1-1|TRBV30|-|-
TGTGCCTGGAGGAGGGCTTCTGAAGCTTTCTTT
CAWRRASEAFF
>TRBJ1-1|TRBV4-1|many|-
TGCGCCAGCAGCCAAATTGGACTCGGCACTGAAGCTTTCTTT
CASSQIGLGTEAFF
>TRBJ2-7|TRBV27|many|TRBD2
TGTGCCAGCAGTCTAGCGGGAGGGCGGCGCGAGCAGTACTTC
CASSLAGGRREQYF
>TRBJ2-3|TRBV2|many|-
TGTGCCAGCAGTGAATCTAGGTCGGATACGCAGTATTTT
CASSESRSDTQYF
>TRBJ1-2|TRBV10-2|-|TRBD1
TGCGCCACTAAGGTCGGGACAGGGGACTATGGCTACACCTTC
CATKVGTGDYGYTF
>TRBJ1-5|TRBV6-4|many|TRBD1
TGTGCCAGCAGTGTAGATGCGGGACAGCCAAATCAGCCCCAGCATTTT
CASSVDAGQPNQPQHF
>TRBJ1-1|TRBV2|many|-
TGTGCCAGCAGGAATGGACAGCTCATGAACACTGAAGCTTTCTTT
CASRNGQLMNTEAFF
>TRBJ2-1|TRBV28|many|TRBD2
TGTGCCAGCAGTTTCCCGGCGGGAGGGCTGAGGGAGCAGTTCTTC
CASSFPAGGLREQFF
>TRBJ2-2|TRBV20-1|-|-
TGCAGTGCTAGAGACTGGGCGGTTAGAGGCGACGGGGAGCTGTTTTTT
CSARDWAVRGDGELFF
>TRBJ2-7|TRBV20-1|many|TRBD2
TGCAGTGCTAGAGATCACCTAGCGGGAGTGGGCGAGCAGTACTTC
CSARDHLAGVGEQYF
>TRBJ2-1|TRBV13|many|TRBD2
TGTGCCAGCAGCCCTTCCCGCTTAGCGGGATTCTACAATGAGCAGTTCTTC
CASSPSRLAGFYNEQFF
>TRBJ2-7|TRBV12-3/TRBV12-4|many|-
TGTGCCAGTGCTACCGGGACCCCGGGGTCCTACGAGCAGTACTTC
CASATGTPGSYEQYF
>TRBJ1-2|TRBV5-5|many|TRBD1
TGTGCCAGCAGCTTGGGACAGGGTACCCGTGGCTACACCTTC
CASSLGQGTRGYTF
>TRBJ2-7|TRBV28|many|TRBD1
TGTGCCAGCCGCGATATGGGGACAGGGGACTACGAGCAGTACTTC
CASRDMGTGDYEQYF
>TRBJ2-1|TRBV28|few|-
TGTGCCAGCAGTTCCCACAATGAGCAGTTCTTC
CASSSHNEQFF
>TRBJ2-7|TRBV6-6|-|-
TGTGCCAGCAGTTACGAGGGAAGCTCCTACGAGCAGTACTTC
CASSYEGSSYEQYF
>TRBJ2-5|TRBV7-9|few|-
TGTGCCAGCAGCTTAGTAGGGGAGAGGAAAGAGACCCAGTACTTC
CASSLVGERKETQYF